The rows below give T cell receptor beta chains drawn from one sample of a study of T cell responses to AZD1222 COVID-19 vaccine. Sequenced by immunoSEQ multiplex PCR; TCRdb stores in-frame clones only, minus some. Seen here are about 66,000 clones, 75% to 95% observed once, and the top ten hold less than 7%. The starting material was peripheral blood, obtained 28 days after the second dose of the MenACWY control vaccine. These TCRs come from an adult who received the MenACWY meningococcal vaccine as a control. The CDR3 runs from the conserved cysteine through the conserved F or W. Each record gives: clone size, J gene, D gene, V gene, CDR3 DNA, CDR3 protein. D genes are given only for firm matches. Rows may omit the clone size; those that give it use once, few, many or a size class.

-	TRBJ2-7	TRBD2	TRBV5-1	TGCGCCAGCAGCGTGCCCTCCGGACTAGCGGATACGCTTCTCTCCTACGAGCAGTACTTC	CASSVPSGLADTLLSYEQYF
-	TRBJ2-1	-	TRBV2	TGTGCCAGCAGGGTCCTAGCTCTCGATGAGCAGTTCTTC	CASRVLALDEQFF
once	TRBJ2-5	TRBD2	TRBV9	TGTGCCAGCAGCGAGTCTAGCGGGAGGGAGACCCAGTACTTC	CASSESSGRETQYF
-	TRBJ2-5	TRBD2	TRBV5-1	TGCGCCAGCAGCCCGTTTCCCGGGGGGGAAGAGACCCAGTACTTC	CASSPFPGGEETQYF
-	TRBJ1-1	-	TRBV19	TGTGCCAGTAGCGACGACAGGCACACTGAAGCTTTCTTT	CASSDDRHTEAFF
once	TRBJ2-2	-	TRBV27	TGTGCCAGCAAGGGAAAAGGGTTTATGGCCGGGGAGCTGTTTTTT	CASKGKGFMAGELFF
-	TRBJ2-1	TRBD2	TRBV30	TGTGCCTGGAGTGTACCCAAACTAGCGGCTGAGCAGTTCTTC	CAWSVPKLAAEQFF
-	TRBJ1-5	TRBD1	TRBV2	TGTGCCAGCAGTAGGACAGGGGAAAATCAGCCCCAGCATTTT	CASSRTGENQPQHF
-	TRBJ1-1	-	TRBV11-3	TGTGCCAGCAGCTTAGAAGATCGAGCTTTCTTT	CASSLEDRAFF
-	TRBJ1-1	-	TRBV25-1	TGTGCCAGCAGTCGACCGCTTGGTGGGGCTTTCTTT	CASSRPLGGAFF
once	TRBJ2-7	-	TRBV20-1	TGCAGTGCCCGACCAGGGGTCGAGCAGTACTTC	CSARPGVEQYF
-	TRBJ1-5	-	TRBV10-3	TGTGCCATCAGTGCCGGGGGCAGGAGACAGCCCCAGCATTTT	CAISAGGRRQPQHF